This TCR beta chain stems from a study of shared clonotypes between healthy human individuals. Overall study context: Used for every donor were three CD4 naive, three CD4 memory, two CD8 naive and one CD8 memory plate.

TCRdb's table, derived via immunoSEQ multiplex PCR, lists solely in-frame clones and lacks some. The sample consists of about 2.2 million clones, 85% to 95% of them appearing once. V lost 6 bases and J lost 3, with 11 bases in between. The germline V gene encodes CDR1 LNHNV and CDR2 YYDKDF (reference sequence). This CDR3 contains 13 residues. Naive CD8 cells lacked CD45RO and underwent positive selection for CCR7, leaving out terminally differentiated effector memory CD45RA+ cells. This receptor was identified in a man between 18 and 35 years old in good health. Some clones in this sample may be carry-over from other donors' samples. The chain combines TRBV15 with TRBJ2-5, with a possible D match to TRBD1 (5 bases). Sample: naive CD8+ T cells from PBMCs. DNA of the CDR3: TGTGCCACCAGACAGGTGCCCGAAGAGACCCAGTACTTC. Encoded protein: CATRQVPEETQYF. Using reference TRBV15 and TRBJ2-5 for the parts outside the CDR3, the full variable domain is DAMVIQNPRYQVTQFGKPVTLSCSQTLNHNVMYWYQQKSSQAPKLLFHYYDKDFNNEADTPDNFQSRRPNTSFCFLDIRSPGLGDTAMYLCATRQVPEETQYFGPGTRLLVL.